The following is a TCR beta chain sequence with its context. This clone has more than one count but fewer than ten. The antigen it binds to is not known. No base quality values were provided; no much bigger clone lies one nucleotide off. Genomic DNA was isolated from the sorted cells so that the TCRbeta CDR3 region could be sequenced. TCRbeta CDR3 regions were sequenced using the immunoSEQ Assay. TCRdb limited this immuneACCESS table to in-frame rearrangements with V and J called. A share of clones is missing; checked studies link under half to unresolved V genes, and the rest is unexplained. The table for this sample lists more than 45,000 clones; approximately 85% of them were counted only once. In total, the top ten clones hold roughly 4.8% of the sample. These data originate in a study of OX40 agonist ivuxolimab in advanced cancers. Regarding the study in general: The costimulatory receptor OX40 (CD134) was targeted by ivuxolimab, a fully human IgG2 agonistic monoclonal antibody. Intravenous ivuxolimab was administered to patients every 2 weeks at six dose levels: 0.01, 0.1, 0.3, 1.5, 3 and 10 mg/kg. Of the approximately 50 patients in dose escalation, about 20 had hepatocellular carcinoma, about 15 had melanoma, 9 had renal cell carcinoma and 9 had head and neck cancer. In the dose-escalation cohort, more than 75% of patients were male, and the mean age was around 60 years, with a range of roughly 20 to 79. Prior anti-PD-1, anti-PD-L1 or anti-CTLA-4 therapy was permitted, and 40% of dose-escalation patients had received checkpoint inhibitors. Partial responses were achieved by three dose-escalation patients, of whom one had hepatocellular carcinoma and two had cutaneous melanoma. The point of sequencing TCRbeta in the periphery was to test whether ivuxolimab changed TCR sequence diversity and drove clonal T-cell expansion. The paper reports the monotherapy dose-escalation portion (N of about 56 patients) of the phase I ivuxolimab trial.

CDR1 LNHDA and CDR2 SQIVND are derived from the germline V gene (reference sequence). Spanning cysteine to phenylalanine, the CDR3 consists of 15 amino acids. CDR3 DNA only is kept here, 45 bases in frame from base 1. After removal of 3 bases from V and 4 bases from J, the junction retains 7 bases not matched to a gene. Results the study describes overall, beyond this receptor: At doses of 0.1 to 3.0 mg/kg, clonal expansion of both CD4+ and CD8+ T cells in blood was seen between baseline and week 6. Partial responders in the 0.1-3.0 mg/kg groups had among the lowest normalized peripheral clonal expansion, especially among CD8+ T cells. On average, CD8+ T cells showed more expanded clones than CD4+ T cells after ivuxolimab. Low levels of normalized T-cell clonal expansion were also seen in some nonresponding patients. Which antigens the clonally expanded peripheral T cells were specific for was not determined.

Patients with autoimmune disease history or receiving systemic immunosuppression were excluded from the trial. Peripheral blood for TCR sequencing was drawn from every dose cohort at baseline, at cycle 4 day 1 and at cycle 7 day 1. Samples came from an open-label, multicenter, first-in-human phase I dose-escalation trial of ivuxolimab. Adults with locally advanced or metastatic melanoma, renal cell carcinoma, hepatocellular carcinoma or head and neck squamous cell carcinoma were enrolled in the trial. CD4+ and CD8+ T cells were sorted separately from peripheral blood before TCR sequencing. The material sequenced was CD4+ or CD8+ T cells sorted from blood, taken in a trial of the OX40 agonist ivuxolimab. Here the chain combines TRBV19 and TRBJ2-5; 8 nucleotides in the junction match TRBD1. The sequence derives from an adult with an advanced solid tumor such as melanoma, head and neck, liver or kidney cancer. The CDR3 protein: CASSMLQGVTETQYF. The DNA reads TGTGCCAGTAGTATGCTACAGGGGGTAACAGAGACCCAGTACTTC.